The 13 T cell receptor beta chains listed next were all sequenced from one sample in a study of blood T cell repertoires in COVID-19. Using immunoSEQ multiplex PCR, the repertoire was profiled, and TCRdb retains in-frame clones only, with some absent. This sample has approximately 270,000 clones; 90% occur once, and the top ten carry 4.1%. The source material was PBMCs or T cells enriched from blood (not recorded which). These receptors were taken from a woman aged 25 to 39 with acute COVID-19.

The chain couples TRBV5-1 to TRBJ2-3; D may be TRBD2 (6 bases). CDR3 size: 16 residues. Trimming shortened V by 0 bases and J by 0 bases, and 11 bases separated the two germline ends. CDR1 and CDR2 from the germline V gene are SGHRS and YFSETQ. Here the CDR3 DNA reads TGCGCCAGCAGCTTGGAACCGGGACTGAGCACAGATACGCAGTATTTT. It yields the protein CASSLEPGLSTDTQYF.

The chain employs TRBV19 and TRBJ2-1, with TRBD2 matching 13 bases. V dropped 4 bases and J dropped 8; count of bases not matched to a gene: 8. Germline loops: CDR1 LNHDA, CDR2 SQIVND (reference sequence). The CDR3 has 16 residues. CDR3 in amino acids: CASSSVGLAGVYEQFF. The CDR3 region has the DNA TGTGCCAGTAGTAGCGTCGGACTAGCGGGAGTCTATGAGCAGTTCTTC.

CDR3 in amino acids: CASSTTRDSHYEQYF. The CDR3 nucleotides read TGTGCCAGCAGCACTACGCGGGACAGTCACTACGAGCAGTACTTC. This chain connects TRBV13 to TRBJ2-7, with a possible D match to TRBD1 (7 bases). Germline CDR1 is PRHDT and CDR2 is FYEKMQ (reference sequence). V lost 5 bases and J lost 3, with 17 bases in between. This CDR3 has 15 amino acids.

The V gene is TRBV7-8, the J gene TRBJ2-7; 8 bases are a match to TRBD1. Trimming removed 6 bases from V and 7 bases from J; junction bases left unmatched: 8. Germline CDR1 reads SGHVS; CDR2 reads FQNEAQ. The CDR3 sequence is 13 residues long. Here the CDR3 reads CASSWTGQEEQYF. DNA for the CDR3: TGTGCCAGCAGTTGGACAGGGCAGGAAGAGCAGTACTTC. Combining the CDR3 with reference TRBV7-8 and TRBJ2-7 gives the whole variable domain GAGVSQSPRYKVAKRGQDVALRCDPISGHVSLFWYQQALGQGPEFLTYFQNEAQLDKSGLPSDRFFAERPEGSVSTLKIQRTQQEDSAVYLCASSWTGQEEQYFGPGTRLTVT.

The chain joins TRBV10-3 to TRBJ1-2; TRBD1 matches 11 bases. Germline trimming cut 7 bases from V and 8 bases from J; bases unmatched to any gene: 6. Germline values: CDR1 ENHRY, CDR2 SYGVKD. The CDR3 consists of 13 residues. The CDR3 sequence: CAITGQGAVGYTF. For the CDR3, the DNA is TGTGCCATCACAGGACAGGGGGCGGTAGGCTACACCTTC.

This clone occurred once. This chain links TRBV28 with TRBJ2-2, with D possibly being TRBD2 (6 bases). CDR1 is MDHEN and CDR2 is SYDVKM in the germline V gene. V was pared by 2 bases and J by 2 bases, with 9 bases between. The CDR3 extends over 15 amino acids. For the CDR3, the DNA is TGTGCCAGCAGTTTAGCGGGGTATAACACCGGGGAGCTGTTTTTT. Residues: CASSLAGYNTGELFF. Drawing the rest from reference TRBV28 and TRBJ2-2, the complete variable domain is DVKVTQSSRYLVKRTGEKVFLECVQDMDHENMFWYRQDPGLGLRLIYFSYDVKMKEKGDIPEGYSVSREKKERFSLILESASTNQTSMYLCASSLAGYNTGELFFGEGSRLTVL.

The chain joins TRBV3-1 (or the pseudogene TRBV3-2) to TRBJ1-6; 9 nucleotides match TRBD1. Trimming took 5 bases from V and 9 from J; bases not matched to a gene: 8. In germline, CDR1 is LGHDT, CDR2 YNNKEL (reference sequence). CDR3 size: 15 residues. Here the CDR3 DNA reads TGTGCCAGCAGCTCTCGGACAGGGGAGGGTTCACCCCTCCACTTT. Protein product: CASSSRTGEGSPLHF.

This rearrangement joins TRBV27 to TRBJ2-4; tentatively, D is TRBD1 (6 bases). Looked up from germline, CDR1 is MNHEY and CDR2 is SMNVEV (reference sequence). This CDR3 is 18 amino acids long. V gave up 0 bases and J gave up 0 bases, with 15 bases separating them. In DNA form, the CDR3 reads TGTGCCAGCAGTTTATCCTGGGACACCAGCTTAGCCAAAAACATTCAGTACTTC. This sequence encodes CASSLSWDTSLAKNIQYF.

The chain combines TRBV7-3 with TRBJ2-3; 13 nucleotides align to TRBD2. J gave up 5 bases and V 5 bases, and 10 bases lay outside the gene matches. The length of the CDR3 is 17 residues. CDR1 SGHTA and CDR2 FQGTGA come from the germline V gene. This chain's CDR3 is CASSPRTSGSLIDTQYF. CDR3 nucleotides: TGTGCCAGCAGCCCGCGGACTAGCGGGAGTCTAATAGATACGCAGTATTTT.

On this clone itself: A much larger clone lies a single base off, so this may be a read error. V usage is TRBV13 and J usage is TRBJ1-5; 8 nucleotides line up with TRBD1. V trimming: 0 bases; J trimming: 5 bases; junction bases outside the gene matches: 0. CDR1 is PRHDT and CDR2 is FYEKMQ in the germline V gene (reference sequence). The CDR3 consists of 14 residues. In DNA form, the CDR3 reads TGTGCCAGCAGCTTAGGACAGGGGGATCAGCCCCAGCATTTT. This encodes CASSLGQGDQPQHF.

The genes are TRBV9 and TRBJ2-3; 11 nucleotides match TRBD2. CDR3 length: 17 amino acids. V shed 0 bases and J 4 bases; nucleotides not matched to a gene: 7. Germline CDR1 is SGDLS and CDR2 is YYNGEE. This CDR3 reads CASSVGVAGGPSDTQYF. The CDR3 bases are TGTGCCAGCAGCGTAGGGGTAGCGGGAGGGCCCTCAGATACGCAGTATTTT.

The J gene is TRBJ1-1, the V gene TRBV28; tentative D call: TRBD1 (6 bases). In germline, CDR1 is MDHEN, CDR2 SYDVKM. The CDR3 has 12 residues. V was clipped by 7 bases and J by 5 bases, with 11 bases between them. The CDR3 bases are TGTGCCAGCAAGGACAGACAGACTGAAGCTTTCTTT. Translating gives CASKDRQTEAFF.

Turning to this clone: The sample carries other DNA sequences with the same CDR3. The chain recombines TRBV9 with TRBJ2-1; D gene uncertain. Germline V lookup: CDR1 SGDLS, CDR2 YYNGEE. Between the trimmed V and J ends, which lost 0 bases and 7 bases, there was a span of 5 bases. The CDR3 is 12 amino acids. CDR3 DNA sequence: TGTGCCAGCAGCGTAGTTGAGAATGAGCAGTTCTTC. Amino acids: CASSVVENEQFF.